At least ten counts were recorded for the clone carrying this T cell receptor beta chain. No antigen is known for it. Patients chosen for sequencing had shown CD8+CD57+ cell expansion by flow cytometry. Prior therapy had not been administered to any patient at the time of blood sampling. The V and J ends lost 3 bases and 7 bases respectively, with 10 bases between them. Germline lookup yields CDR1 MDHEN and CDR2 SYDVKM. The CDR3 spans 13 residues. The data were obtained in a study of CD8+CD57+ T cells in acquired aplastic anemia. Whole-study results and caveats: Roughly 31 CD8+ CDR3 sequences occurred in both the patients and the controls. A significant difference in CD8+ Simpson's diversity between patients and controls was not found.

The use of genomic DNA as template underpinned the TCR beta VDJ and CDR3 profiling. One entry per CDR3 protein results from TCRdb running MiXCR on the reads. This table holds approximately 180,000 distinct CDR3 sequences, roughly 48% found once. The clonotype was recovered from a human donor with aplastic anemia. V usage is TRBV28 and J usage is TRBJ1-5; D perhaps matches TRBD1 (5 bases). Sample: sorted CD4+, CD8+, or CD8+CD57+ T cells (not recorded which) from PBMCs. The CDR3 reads CASSLIGAQPQHF. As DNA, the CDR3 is TGTGCCAGCAGTTTGATTGGGGCCCAGCCCCAGCATTTT.